These T cell receptor beta chains were read from a single sample in a study of cytomegalovirus exposure and HLA in healthy donors. Using immunoSEQ multiplex PCR, the repertoire was profiled, and TCRdb retains in-frame clones only, with some absent. The sample has some 170,000 clones; around 80% are singletons. The specimen was PBMCs. These TCRs come from a woman aged 60-75 years in good health and CMV-seropositive. Each CDR3 is given with its conserved first and last residue. A D gene is named only where the DNA matches it firmly. Size is stated for part of the rows, as once, few or many counts, or as a class when the clone is expanded.

v_call,j_call,d_call,clone_size,cdr3_aa,cdr3_nt
TRBV11-3,TRBJ2-1,.,once,CASSLGGRYNEQFF,TGTGCCAGCAGCTTAGGGGGGAGGTACAATGAGCAGTTCTTC
TRBV18,TRBJ1-5,.,.,CASSPEDRGNQPQHF,TGTGCCAGCTCACCAGAAGACAGAGGCAATCAGCCCCAGCATTTT
TRBV5-1,TRBJ1-2,.,.,CASSTEQYGYTF,TGCGCCAGCAGCACGGAGCAGTATGGCTACACCTTC
TRBV4-3,TRBJ2-1,.,.,CASSQDSGGNEQFF,TGCGCCAGCAGCCAAGATTCCGGGGGCAATGAGCAGTTCTTC
TRBV6-6,TRBJ2-7,TRBD2,.,CASSPGLADREQYF,TGTGCCAGCAGTCCCGGACTAGCGGACCGGGAGCAGTACTTC
TRBV27,TRBJ2-7,.,.,CASSPLLSSYEQYF,TGTGCCAGCAGTCCCCTGTTGAGCTCCTACGAGCAGTACTTC
TRBV19,TRBJ2-5,.,.,CASSSDSPQETQYF,TGTGCCAGTAGTTCGGACAGCCCCCAAGAGACCCAGTACTTC
TRBV9,TRBJ2-2,TRBD2,.,CASTGGMTGELFF,TGTGCCAGCACGGGAGGGATGACCGGGGAGCTGTTTTTT
TRBV4-2,TRBJ1-4,.,.,CASNRVREKLFF,TGTGCCAGCAACAGGGTTCGCGAAAAACTGTTTTTT
TRBV11-2,TRBJ2-5,TRBD2,.,CASSFTGGKFQETQYF,TGTGCCAGCAGCTTCACCGGGGGGAAGTTCCAAGAGACCCAGTACTTC
TRBV30,TRBJ2-1,.,.,CAWSRVPVGGDEQFF,TGTGCCTGGAGCCGCGTCCCCGTAGGGGGGGATGAGCAGTTCTTC
TRBV5-1,TRBJ2-3,TRBD1,.,CASSRAGEPGQGARGLVADTQYF,TGCGCCAGCAGCCGAGCGGGGGAACCGGGACAGGGGGCGAGGGGTCTTGTAGCAGATACGCAGTATTTT
TRBV6-5,TRBJ1-3,TRBD1,.,CASSQGDRVNTIYF,TGTGCCAGCAGTCAAGGGGACAGGGTGAACACCATATATTTT
TRBV7-9,TRBJ2-7,TRBD2,.,CASSLAAGAYEQYF,TGTGCCAGCAGCCTGGCAGCGGGAGCGTACGAGCAGTACTTC
TRBV28,TRBJ2-7,TRBD2,few,CASSEPLGAGGGEQYF,TGTGCCAGCAGTGAACCTTTAGGGGCGGGAGGAGGCGAGCAGTACTTC
TRBV14,TRBJ2-5,TRBD1,.,CASSQRQGQETQYF,TGTGCCAGCAGCCAACGACAGGGGCAAGAGACCCAGTACTTC
TRBV6-1,TRBJ1-5,TRBD1,.,CASTDRQYQPQHF,TGTGCCAGTACGGACAGGCAATATCAGCCCCAGCATTTT
TRBV29-1,TRBJ2-3,.,.,CSVAQGSTDTQYF,TGCAGCGTTGCTCAGGGTTCGACAGATACGCAGTATTTT
TRBV4-3,TRBJ1-5,TRBD1,few,CASSQGGTGGHQPQHF,TGCGCCAGCAGCCAAGGCGGGACAGGGGGCCATCAGCCCCAGCATTTT
TRBV27,TRBJ1-1,.,.,CATRSGTTDTEAFF,TGTGCCACTCGGTCAGGGACAACGGACACTGAAGCTTTCTTT
TRBV25-1,TRBJ1-2,TRBD1,few,CASSGTGGGGYTF,TGTGCCAGCAGTGGAACAGGGGGTGGCGGCTACACCTTC
TRBV30,TRBJ1-2,TRBD1,few,CAWSGGTGRGYTF,TGTGCCTGGAGTGGGGGGACAGGGAGAGGCTACACCTTC
TRBV6-1,TRBJ1-1,TRBD1,.,CASSEPQGAANTEAFF,TGTGCCAGCAGTGAACCACAGGGGGCCGCGAACACTGAAGCTTTCTTT
TRBV7-8,TRBJ1-4,.,.,CASSLATEKLFF,TGTGCCAGCAGCTTAGCGACGGAGAAACTGTTTTTT
TRBV5-6,TRBJ1-5,TRBD1,.,CASSTQGAWSNQPQHF,TGTGCCAGCAGCACACAGGGGGCATGGAGCAATCAGCCCCAGCATTTT
TRBV6-6,TRBJ1-1,TRBD1,.,CASSRDSLNTEAFF,TGTGCCAGCAGTCGGGACAGCCTGAACACTGAAGCTTTCTTT
TRBV7-7,TRBJ1-3,.,.,CASSNTDSPGNTIYF,TGTGCCAGCAGCAATACGGACAGCCCTGGAAACACCATATATTTT
TRBV10-3,TRBJ1-6,TRBD1,.,CAIRNRGGSYNSPLHF,TGTGCCATCAGGAACAGGGGCGGCTCCTATAATTCACCCCTCCACTTT
TRBV2,TRBJ2-2,TRBD2,once,CASRGLAGVDTGELFF,TGTGCCAGCAGGGGACTAGCGGGAGTTGACACCGGGGAGCTGTTTTTT
TRBV7-8,TRBJ1-2,TRBD1,.,CASSASGYRGQKNYGYTF,TGTGCCAGCAGCGCGAGTGGGTACAGGGGGCAAAAAAACTATGGCTACACCTTC
TRBV6-4,TRBJ2-3,TRBD2,.,CASSVASGGLPDTQYF,TGTGCCAGCAGTGTTGCTAGCGGGGGGTTACCAGATACGCAGTATTTT
TRBV6-5,TRBJ2-7,.,.,CASSTPLSSYEQYF,TGTGCCAGCAGTACCCCCCTAAGCTCCTACGAGCAGTACTTC
TRBV9,TRBJ1-1,.,.,CASSPTMNTEAFF,TGTGCCAGCAGCCCAACTATGAACACTGAAGCTTTCTTT
TRBV19,TRBJ1-5,.,.,CATTEYSNQPQHF,TGTGCCACAACAGAATATAGCAATCAGCCCCAGCATTTT
TRBV28,TRBJ2-1,TRBD2,.,CASSSRTSNKALSYNEQFF,TGTGCCAGCAGTTCCCGGACTAGCAACAAGGCCCTCTCCTACAATGAGCAGTTCTTC
TRBV4-2,TRBJ2-6,.,.,CASSQDRFGASGANVLTF,TGTGCCAGCAGCCAAGATCGTTTCGGAGCTTCTGGGGCCAACGTCCTGACTTTC
TRBV7-2,TRBJ2-3,TRBD2,.,CASSPLSGGFTDTQYF,TGTGCCAGCAGCCCCCTTAGCGGGGGGTTCACAGATACGCAGTATTTT
TRBV21-1,TRBJ2-7,.,.,CASSLPWRVLGEQYF,TGTGCCAGCAGCTTACCCTGGAGGGTACTGGGCGAGCAGTACTTC
TRBV4-3,TRBJ1-2,TRBD1,few,CASSQDLSRGPYGYTF,TGCGCCAGCAGCCAAGATCTGAGCAGGGGGCCTTATGGCTACACCTTC
TRBV14,TRBJ2-3,.,few,CASSQEGRSRVTDTQYF,TGTGCCAGCAGCCAAGAAGGGAGGTCGAGGGTCACAGATACGCAGTATTTT
TRBV6-5,TRBJ2-7,TRBD2,.,CASRGGTSAAYEQYF,TGTGCCAGCAGGGGAGGGACTTCTGCGGCCTACGAGCAGTACTTC
TRBV9,TRBJ1-3,TRBD1,.,CASSQTGRGNTIYF,TGTGCCAGCAGCCAGACAGGGCGAGGAAACACCATATATTTT